These T cell receptor beta chains were read from a single sample in a study of T cell responses to AZD1222 COVID-19 vaccine. Profiling relied on immunoSEQ multiplex PCR, and the TCRdb table lists in-frame clones only, not all of them. Here the sample spans 250,000 or so clones, 85% to 95% being singletons. The sequencing used peripheral blood, collected on day 0 of AZD1222 vaccination. Receptors originate from an adult in good health. Both conserved end residues are part of each CDR3.

TRBJ2-3 TRBV4-1 CASSQLRLAGADTQYF
TRBJ2-2 TRBV11-3 CASSLLGGNTGELFF
TRBJ1-2 TRBV19 CASSNTGTDPYGYTF
TRBJ1-2 TRBV2 CASSIDRGVLPNYGYTF
TRBJ1-5 TRBV28 CASRPPGYGNQPQHF
TRBJ1-2 TRBV15 CATSRGGAPRTIF
TRBJ2-2 TRBV4-3 CASSQDGASRGGELFF
TRBJ2-1 TRBV9 CASSVQGANEQFF
TRBJ2-7 TRBV5-1 CASSLLTSAAREQYF
TRBJ2-3 TRBV3-1/TRBV3-2 CASSSYTDTQYF
TRBJ2-7 TRBV28 CASEGRSSYEQYF
TRBJ1-1 TRBV30 CAWSVPGTEAFF
TRBJ2-7 TRBV6-1 CASSEAVSYEQYF
TRBJ1-2 TRBV9 CASSPHRQGYGYTF
TRBJ1-1 TRBV7-2 CASSLTRKTEAFF
TRBJ1-4 TRBV2 CASSAGHTNEKLFF
TRBJ1-1 TRBV30 CAWRGTGRDTEAFF
TRBJ2-3 TRBV6-2/TRBV6-3 CASSYAAERTDTQYF
TRBJ1-1 TRBV5-4 CASGQGASSTEAFF
TRBJ2-1 TRBV9 CASSANSGHYNEQFF
TRBJ1-2 TRBV28 CASSSGHYGYTF
TRBJ1-1 TRBV19 CASSKPSLNTEAFF
TRBJ2-1 TRBV25-1 CARAAPWSVNEQFF
TRBJ2-3 TRBV27 CASSLRGQTDTQYF
TRBJ2-7 TRBV7-9 CASSRQPAEQYF
TRBJ1-1 TRBV25-1 CASTGTPTEAFF
TRBJ1-6 TRBV29-1 CSVAQGRGNSPLHF
TRBJ2-1 TRBV24-1 CATSEAIGGAANEQFF
TRBJ1-1 TRBV5-1 CASSLGWGNTEAFF
TRBJ1-1 TRBV28 CASSSSSTVAFF
TRBJ1-2 TRBV3-1/TRBV3-2 CASSQGGGVGYTF
TRBJ1-3 TRBV4-1 CASSQERVSGNTIYF
TRBJ1-5 TRBV28 CASSSPDRDGQPQHF
TRBJ2-1 TRBV28 CASSSRRGYSYNEQFF
TRBJ2-3 TRBV11-2 CASRPAPTAPTDTQYF
TRBJ2-5 TRBV15 CATSRDLQETQYF
TRBJ2-3 TRBV7-6 CASSWASGRARADTQYF
TRBJ1-2 TRBV5-5 CASSLSVQGEFADGYTF
TRBJ1-2 TRBV19 CASSIKGEADYGYTF
TRBJ2-1 TRBV6-2/TRBV6-3 CASSSGSGRGSYNEQFF
TRBJ2-3 TRBV19 CASREGRATDTQYF
TRBJ1-1 TRBV12-3/TRBV12-4 CASSLGSEAFF
TRBJ2-1 TRBV13 CASSFHSSSYNEQFF
TRBJ1-6 TRBV11-2 CASSLDSDRRGSYSPLHF
TRBJ2-4 TRBV11-2 CASSLAGPLGAKNIQYF
TRBJ2-3 TRBV5-1 CASSWGGGTDTQYF
TRBJ2-5 TRBV15 CASRGTGAETQYF
TRBJ2-3 TRBV5-8 CASSTRTSGRADTQYF
TRBJ2-7 TRBV2 CASSEGRRGHEQYF
TRBJ2-1 TRBV5-4 CASSLDGQVSPQGQFF
TRBJ1-1 TRBV3-1/TRBV3-2 CASSQLTDTLNTEAFF
TRBJ1-5 TRBV4-1 CASSQGLFNQPQHF
TRBJ2-2 TRBV5-1 CASIHQNTGELFF
TRBJ1-2 TRBV5-1 CASSRSTGKPNYGYTF
TRBJ2-2 TRBV4-3 CASSQESGELFF
TRBJ2-7 TRBV3-1/TRBV3-2 CASSRSGEQYF
TRBJ1-3 TRBV5-6 CASSLAQGTGNTIYF
TRBJ2-2 TRBV10-3 CAITKTTAGTGELFF
TRBJ2-1 TRBV6-2/TRBV6-3 CASSYSEIDEQFF